These T cell receptor beta chains were read from a single sample in a study of blood T cell repertoires in COVID-19. Libraries were prepared by immunoSEQ multiplex PCR; TCRdb keeps only in-frame clonotypes and omits some of them. The sample records over 100,000 clones, around 89% being singletons. Sequenced material: peripheral blood. The receptors derive from a human donor in a cohort sampled during active COVID-19. Each CDR3 is given with its conserved first and last residue. Fields, in order: D gene, clone size, V gene, J gene, CDR3 protein, CDR3 DNA. The D gene is left open where the match is weak. A row's size may be missing; if present it is once, few, many or a size class.

d_gene: TRBD2; abundance: once; v_gene: TRBV5-1; j_gene: TRBJ2-7; CDR3aa: CASSRKRDAHTYEQYF; CDR3nt: TGCGCCAGCAGCCGGAAGCGGGACGCCCACACCTACGAGCAGTACTTC
d_gene: TRBD1; abundance: .; v_gene: TRBV28; j_gene: TRBJ2-4; CDR3aa: CASRRTGGNIQYF; CDR3nt: TGTGCCAGCAGAAGGACAGGGGGGAACATTCAGTACTTC
d_gene: .; abundance: .; v_gene: TRBV5-1; j_gene: TRBJ2-7; CDR3aa: CASSLAPPPGYEQYF; CDR3nt: TGCGCCAGCAGCTTGGCCCCACCGCCGGGATACGAGCAGTACTTC
d_gene: TRBD1; abundance: .; v_gene: TRBV6-2/TRBV6-3; j_gene: TRBJ1-5; CDR3aa: CASSYSKGAPGQPQHF; CDR3nt: TGTGCCAGCAGTTACTCGAAGGGGGCGCCGGGACAGCCCCAGCATTTT
d_gene: .; abundance: .; v_gene: TRBV29-1; j_gene: TRBJ2-7; CDR3aa: CSAAQGTSYEQYF; CDR3nt: TGCAGCGCCGCACAGGGAACCTCCTACGAGCAGTACTTC
d_gene: TRBD2; abundance: once; v_gene: TRBV9; j_gene: TRBJ2-1; CDR3aa: CASSVEAGVRNEQFF; CDR3nt: TGTGCCAGCAGCGTAGAGGCGGGAGTCAGGAATGAGCAGTTCTTC
d_gene: .; abundance: .; v_gene: TRBV6-5; j_gene: TRBJ2-7; CDR3aa: CASAGASGPRRQYF; CDR3nt: TGTGCCAGCGCGGGGGCTAGCGGACCTCGGAGGCAGTACTTC
d_gene: .; abundance: .; v_gene: TRBV6-4; j_gene: TRBJ1-5; CDR3aa: CASSAGGNQPQHF; CDR3nt: TGTGCCAGCAGTGCGGGGGGGAATCAGCCCCAGCATTTT
d_gene: TRBD1; abundance: many; v_gene: TRBV9; j_gene: TRBJ1-1; CDR3aa: CASSYRDRETNTEAFF; CDR3nt: TGTGCCAGCAGCTATCGGGACAGAGAAACGAACACTGAAGCTTTCTTT
d_gene: TRBD2; abundance: .; v_gene: TRBV2; j_gene: TRBJ2-6; CDR3aa: CAREGRLAGGRPVGSANVLTF; CDR3nt: TGTGCCAGGGAGGGTAGACTAGCGGGGGGCCGCCCTGTAGGTTCGGCCAACGTCCTGACTTTC
d_gene: .; abundance: .; v_gene: TRBV6-6; j_gene: TRBJ1-4; CDR3aa: CASSPGWANEKLFF; CDR3nt: TGTGCCAGCAGCCCCGGGTGGGCTAATGAAAAACTGTTTTTT
d_gene: .; abundance: .; v_gene: TRBV5-8; j_gene: TRBJ1-3; CDR3aa: CASSLTGSELGDTIYF; CDR3nt: TGTGCCAGCAGCTTGACGGGATCCGAGCTCGGGGACACCATATATTTT
d_gene: TRBD1; abundance: once; v_gene: TRBV19; j_gene: TRBJ2-5; CDR3aa: CASSSGTGGPQETQYF; CDR3nt: TGTGCCAGTAGTAGCGGGACAGGAGGCCCCCAAGAGACCCAGTACTTC
d_gene: TRBD2; abundance: .; v_gene: TRBV7-9; j_gene: TRBJ2-3; CDR3aa: CASRSKLAWTDTQYF; CDR3nt: TGTGCCAGCAGGTCTAAACTAGCGTGGACAGATACGCAGTATTTT
d_gene: TRBD2; abundance: .; v_gene: TRBV5-1; j_gene: TRBJ2-2; CDR3aa: CASSLPPLAGAPGRRELFF; CDR3nt: TGCGCCAGCAGCCTACCCCCACTAGCGGGAGCCCCCGGGCGGCGGGAGCTGTTTTTT
d_gene: TRBD1; abundance: .; v_gene: TRBV4-2; j_gene: TRBJ2-7; CDR3aa: CASSQDRGSSYEQYF; CDR3nt: TGTGCCAGCAGCCAAGACAGGGGGAGCTCCTACGAGCAGTACTTC
d_gene: .; abundance: .; v_gene: TRBV27; j_gene: TRBJ1-6; CDR3aa: CASGFQGNPLHF; CDR3nt: TGTGCCAGCGGATTTCAGGGTAACCCCCTCCACTTT